Below, 3 T cell receptor beta chains from the same sample are listed, as sequenced in a study of PD-1 blockade in classical Hodgkin lymphoma. This table comes from immunoSEQ multiplex PCR, and its TCRdb copy is limited to in-frame clones, with some not included. The sample lists roughly 38,000 clones, around 86% occurring once. Every patient experienced relapse after autologous stem cell transplantation, and brentuximab vedotin exposure varied. This specimen consisted of peripheral blood mononuclear cells (PBMCs), obtained before the second cycle of nivolumab. The source is a human donor with classical Hodgkin lymphoma.

The V gene is TRBV5-8, the J gene TRBJ2-2; a weak D match, TRBD2 (6 bases). The length of the CDR3 is 13 residues. In germline, CDR1 is SGHTS, CDR2 YDEGEE. With 0 bases removed from V and 7 bases from J, the gap between germline ends came to 7 bases. DNA of the CDR3: TGTGCCAGCAGCTTGGGCGGGATCGGGGAGCTGTTTTTT. This gives the protein CASSLGGIGELFF.

The V and J genes are TRBV5-4 and TRBJ2-6, with no clear D. This CDR3 contains 13 residues. The germline V gene has CDR1 SGHNT and CDR2 YYREEE (reference sequence). Deletions cut 4 bases from V and 4 bases from J, with 6 bases between. CDR3 in DNA: TGTGCCAGCAGCCTATCCGGGGCCAACGTCCTGACTTTC. It codes for CASSLSGANVLTF.

This chain connects TRBV4-2 to TRBJ1-4; D unresolved. CDR3 length equals 16 residues. V lost 1 base to trimming and J lost 4 bases, with 13 bases between them. Germline values: CDR1 LGHNA, CDR2 YNFKEQ. The CDR3 DNA reads as TGTGCCAGCAGCCAAGTTCCGGAGGGTCTTAATGAAAAACTGTTTTTT. This sequence encodes CASSQVPEGLNEKLFF.